The 2 T cell receptor beta chains below come from one sample, sequenced in a study of blood T cell repertoires in COVID-19. Assay: immunoSEQ multiplex PCR; the TCRdb copy retains only in-frame clones and omits some. In the table there are some 60,000 clones, around 90% of which are singletons. Material for sequencing was peripheral blood. These receptors were taken from a man between 70 and 80 years old with acute or convalescent COVID-19.

CDR3 in amino acids: CSVEDHNRYYGYTF. The CDR3 nucleotides read TGCAGCGTTGAAGATCATAACCGGTACTATGGCTACACCTTC. The chain joins TRBV29-1 to TRBJ1-2; D is uncertain. From germline, CDR1 is SQVTM and CDR2 ANQGSEA. The V end lost 0 bases, the J end lost 3 bases, and 11 bases lay between the germline ends. This CDR3 has 14 residues.

The chain recombines TRBV6-5 with TRBJ2-5; 7 nucleotides line up with TRBD2. The CDR3 loop spans 12 amino acids. The germline CDR1 and CDR2 sequences are MNHEY and SVGAGI. The CDR3 sequence is CASKRGVETQYF. In nucleotides, the CDR3 is TGTGCTAGTAAGCGGGGTGTGGAGACCCAGTACTTC.